The 3 T cell receptor beta chains reported below all come from one sample, sequenced in a study of PD-L1 blockade in urothelial cancer. TCRdb's table, derived via immunoSEQ multiplex PCR, lists solely in-frame clones and lacks some. The sample lists tens of thousands of clones, 89% seen once, with 0.97% in the top ten. The time point denotes: pretreatment peripheral blood. The starting material was PBMCs, obtained around atezolizumab (anti-PD-L1) treatment. These receptors all come from a woman of 80 years or more with urothelial cancer.

This clone has a handful of counts. The chain links TRBV27 to TRBJ2-1; the match to TRBD2 covers 7 bases. Germline-derived CDR1 and CDR2 are MNHEY and SMNVEV (reference sequence). After removal of 5 bases from V and 7 bases from J, the junction contained 8 bases not matched to a gene. The CDR3 contains 14 residues. In DNA, the CDR3 is TGTGCCAGCAGTACTGGGACGGGGGGTAATGAGCAGTTCTTC. Its translation: CASSTGTGGNEQFF.

This chain joins TRBV5-1 and TRBJ2-1, with 11 bases matching TRBD2. Germline V gene sequence: CDR1 SGHRS, CDR2 YFSETQ. V lost 1 base and J lost 9; bases outside the gene matches: 6. The CDR3 contains 15 residues. DNA for the CDR3: TGCGCCAGCAGCTTGAGGCTAGCGGGAGGCGTTGAGCAGTTCTTC. This gives the protein CASSLRLAGGVEQFF.

This rearrangement joins TRBV4-1 to TRBJ1-1; possibly TRBD1 for D (6 bases). CDR1 MGHRA and CDR2 YSYEKL come from the germline V gene. The V and J ends lost 3 bases and 4 bases respectively, with 9 bases between them. The length of the CDR3 is 13 residues. CDR3 nucleotide sequence: TGCGCCAGCAGCCAGCAGGGGAGCACTGAAGCTTTCTTT. Its protein product is CASSQQGSTEAFF.